The sequence of this T cell receptor (beta chain) was determined in a study of a mutant IDH1 vaccine in newly diagnosed glioma. Time point noted: week 35, safety follow-up. The study gave 300 ug of mutant IDH1 20-mer peptide per vaccine dose, with topical imiquimod. About this clone: As yet, its antigen is unknown.

Profiling relied on immunoSEQ multiplex PCR, and the TCRdb table lists in-frame clones only, not all of them. The sample carries 43,000 or so clones, roughly 92% recorded once. Study-level results: Apparently unrelated to pseudoprogression were changes in the top peripheral T cell clonotypes.

Germline V lookup: CDR1 SQVTM, CDR2 ANQGSEA. The CDR3 has 12 residues. Trimming pared 6 bases from V and 6 bases from J, leaving 12 bases between. The chain has TRBV29-1 and TRBJ2-1; D is ambiguous. Sequences were derived from PBMCs, sampled from a glioma patient whose treatment included an IDH1 peptide vaccine. The source is a man in his forties or fifties with glioma. CDR3 sequence reads: CSVSVLVNEQFF. The CDR3 DNA reads as TGCAGCGTAAGCGTTCTTGTCAATGAGCAGTTCTTC.